Listed below are T cell receptor beta chains from one sample, sequenced in a study of CD8 T cells in Susac syndrome. TCRdb reprocessed the immunoSEQ multiplex PCR reads via MiXCR and lists one record per CDR3 protein. The sample holds more than 110,000 distinct CDR3 sequences, just under 95% seen once. The source material was CD4+ T cells from PBMCs. These receptors were taken from a human donor with Susac syndrome. Both conserved end residues are part of each CDR3.

v_gene | CDR3aa
TRBV4-2 | CASSQVQGRDQPQHF
TRBV28 | CASSLRRGTSPLHF
TRBV2 | CASRETGVGYTF
TRBV2 | CASSAGAYNSPLHF
TRBV29-1 | CSVLSGNQPQHF
TRBV20-1 | CSARVLAQETQYF
TRBV2 | CASSERGPSFNTEAFF
TRBV12-3/TRBV12-4 | CASSFGQGAVGANVLTF
TRBV2 | CASRQDRGLGSYNSPLHF
TRBV9 | CASSGLAGGPGDTQYF
TRBV14 | CAIRNSGANVLTF
TRBV20-1 | CSARSDRVGEQFF
TRBV6-4 | CASSDSGHSGANVLTF
TRBV30 | CAWSVRDRRYTGELFF
TRBV29-1 | CSVEDRQDLSGANVLTF
TRBV5-1 | CASSLAPLAGGAETQYF
TRBV10-3 | CATSTGLWDGYTF
TRBV3-1 | CASSQDKASQFF
TRBV3-1 | CASSQEGPLRGGYNEQFF
TRBV2 | CASSDDRVGNIQYF
TRBV25-1 | CATTPSRGAGELFF
TRBV12-3/TRBV12-4 | CASSFFGSYNEQFF
TRBV20-1 | CSARRRTAMNTEAFF
TRBV18 | CASSPDEGELFF
TRBV5-1 | CASSLEEGMNTEAFF
TRBV20-1 | CSASGTSGDYEQYF
TRBV6-5 | CASRDRGFDEQYF
TRBV7-9 | CASSLAIVNTEAFF
TRBV2 | CASSEFVWGSARSPLHF
TRBV12-5 | CASGSREGGQPQHF
TRBV23-1 | CGLSSGANVLTF
TRBV20-1 | CSASKLAGAEQFF
TRBV18 | CASSPPGTGGSYNEQFF
TRBV28 | CASSSGQGARYEQYF
TRBV6-5 | CATSPSPPSNYGYTF
TRBV20-1 | CSARGDLGTDTQYF
TRBV20-1 | CSAYDNYEQYF
TRBV20-1 | CSAGDADTQYF
TRBV7-3 | CASSLTRPNEQFF
TRBV12-5 | CASAPQSRGEAFF
TRBV5-1 | CASSNRTRSGNTIYF
TRBV11-2 | CASSLAGGVDTQYF
TRBV5-8 | CASSLTQDYEQYF
TRBV28 | CASSSKWDATLDTQYF
TRBV7-2 | CASSLDSQRNQPQHF
TRBV3-1 | CASSQLEGITGELFF
TRBV3-1 | CASSLRAGEQFF
TRBV5-4 | CASSALGLAGYEQYF
TRBV30 | CAWSGSEQFF